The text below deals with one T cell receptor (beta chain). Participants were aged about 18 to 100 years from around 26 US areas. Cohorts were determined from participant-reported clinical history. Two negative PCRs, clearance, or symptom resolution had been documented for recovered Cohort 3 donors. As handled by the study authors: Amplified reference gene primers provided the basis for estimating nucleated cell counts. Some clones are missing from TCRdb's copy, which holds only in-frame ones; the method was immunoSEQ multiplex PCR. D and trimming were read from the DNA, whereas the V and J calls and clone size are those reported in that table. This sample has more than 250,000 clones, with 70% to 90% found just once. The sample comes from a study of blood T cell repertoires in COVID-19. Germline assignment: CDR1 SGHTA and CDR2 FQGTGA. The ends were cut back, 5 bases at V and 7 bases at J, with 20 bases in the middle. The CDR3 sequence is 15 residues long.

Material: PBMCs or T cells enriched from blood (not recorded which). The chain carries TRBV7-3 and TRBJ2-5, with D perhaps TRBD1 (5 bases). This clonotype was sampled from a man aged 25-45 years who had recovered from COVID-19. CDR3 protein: CASSPGSDRRGTQYF. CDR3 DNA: TGTGCCAGCAGCCCAGGAAGTGACAGAAGAGGGACCCAGTACTTC.